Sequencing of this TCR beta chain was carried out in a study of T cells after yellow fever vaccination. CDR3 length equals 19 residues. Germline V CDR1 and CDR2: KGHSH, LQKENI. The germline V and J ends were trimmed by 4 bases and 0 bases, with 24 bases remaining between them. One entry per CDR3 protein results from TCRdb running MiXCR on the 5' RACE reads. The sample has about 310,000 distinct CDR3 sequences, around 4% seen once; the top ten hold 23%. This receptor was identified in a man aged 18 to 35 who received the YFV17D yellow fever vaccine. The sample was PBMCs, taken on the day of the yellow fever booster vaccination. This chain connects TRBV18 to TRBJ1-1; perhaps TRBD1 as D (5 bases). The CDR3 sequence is CASSLTGQLGRGLNTEAFF. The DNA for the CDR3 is TGTGCCAGCTCACTTACCGGTCAGCTAGGAAGGGGCTTGAACACTGAAGCTTTCTTT.